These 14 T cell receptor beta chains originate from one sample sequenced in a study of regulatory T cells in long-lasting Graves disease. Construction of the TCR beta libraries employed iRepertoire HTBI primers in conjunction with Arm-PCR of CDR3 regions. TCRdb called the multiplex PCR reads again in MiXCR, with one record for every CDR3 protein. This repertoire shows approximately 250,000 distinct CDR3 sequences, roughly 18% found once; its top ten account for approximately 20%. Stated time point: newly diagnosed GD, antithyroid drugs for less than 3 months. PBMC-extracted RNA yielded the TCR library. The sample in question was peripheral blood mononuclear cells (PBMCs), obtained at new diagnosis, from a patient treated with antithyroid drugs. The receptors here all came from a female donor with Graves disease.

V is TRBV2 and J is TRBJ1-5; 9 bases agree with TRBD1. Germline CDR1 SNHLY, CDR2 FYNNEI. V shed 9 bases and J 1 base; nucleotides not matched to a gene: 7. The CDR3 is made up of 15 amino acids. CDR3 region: CARGPGTGSNQPQHF. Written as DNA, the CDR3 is TGTGCCAGAGGACCCGGGACAGGGAGCAATCAGCCCCAGCATTTT.

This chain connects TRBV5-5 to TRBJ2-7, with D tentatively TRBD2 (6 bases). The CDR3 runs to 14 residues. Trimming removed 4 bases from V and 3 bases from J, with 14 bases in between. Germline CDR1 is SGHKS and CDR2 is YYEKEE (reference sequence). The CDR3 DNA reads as TGTGCCAGCAGCGACCCGGGACTCGTCTACGAGCAGTACTTC. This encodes CASSDPGLVYEQYF. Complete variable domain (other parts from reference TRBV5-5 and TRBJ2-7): DAGVTQSPTHLIKTRGQQVTLRCSPISGHKSVSWYQQVLGQGPQFIFQYYEKEERGRGNFPDRFSARQFPNYSSELNVNALLLGDSALYLCASSDPGLVYEQYFGPGTRLTVT.

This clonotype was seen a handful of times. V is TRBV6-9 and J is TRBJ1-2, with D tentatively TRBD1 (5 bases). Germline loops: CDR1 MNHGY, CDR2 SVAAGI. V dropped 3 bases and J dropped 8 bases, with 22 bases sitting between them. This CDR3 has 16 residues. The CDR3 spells CASSYQAVGPPGGYTF. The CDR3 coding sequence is TGTGCCAGCAGTTACCAAGCGGTGGGACCTCCGGGGGGCTACACCTTC.

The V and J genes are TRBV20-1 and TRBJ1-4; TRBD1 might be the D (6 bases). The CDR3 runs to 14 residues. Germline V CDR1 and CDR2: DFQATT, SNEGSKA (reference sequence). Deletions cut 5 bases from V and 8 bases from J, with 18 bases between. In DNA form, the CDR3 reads TGCAGTGCTTTCCAGACAGGCAATAGGGAAAAACTGTTTTTT. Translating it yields CSAFQTGNREKLFF.

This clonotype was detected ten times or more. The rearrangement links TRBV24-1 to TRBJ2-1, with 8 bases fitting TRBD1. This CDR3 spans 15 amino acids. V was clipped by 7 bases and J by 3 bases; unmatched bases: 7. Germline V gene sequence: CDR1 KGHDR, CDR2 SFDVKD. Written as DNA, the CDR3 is TGTGCCACCAGAACTAGGGACAGGTTCTACAATGAGCAGTTCTTC. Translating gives CATRTRDRFYNEQFF.

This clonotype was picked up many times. In nucleotides, the CDR3 is TGTGCCAGCAGTGCGGACATTCTCCTCCACTTT. Protein product: CASSADILLHF. V usage is TRBV28 and J usage is TRBJ1-6; a possible D gene is TRBD1 (5 bases). The V and J ends lost 5 bases and 15 bases respectively, with 11 bases between them. There are 11 residues in the CDR3. Germline lookup yields CDR1 MDHEN and CDR2 SYDVKM.

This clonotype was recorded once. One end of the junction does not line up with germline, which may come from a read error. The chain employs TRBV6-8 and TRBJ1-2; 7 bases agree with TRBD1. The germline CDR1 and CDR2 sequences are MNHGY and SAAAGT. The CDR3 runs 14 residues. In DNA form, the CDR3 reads TGTGCCAGCAGTGACTCGGGTACAGGGGCTGGCTACACCTTC. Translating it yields CASSDSGTGAGYTF.

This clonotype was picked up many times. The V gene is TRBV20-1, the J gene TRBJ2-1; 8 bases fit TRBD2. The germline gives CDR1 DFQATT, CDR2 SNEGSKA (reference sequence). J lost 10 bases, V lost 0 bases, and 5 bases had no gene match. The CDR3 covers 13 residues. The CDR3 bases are TGCAGTGCTAGAGAGAGGGCGGGGGGAGAGCAGTTCTTC. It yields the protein CSARERAGGEQFF.

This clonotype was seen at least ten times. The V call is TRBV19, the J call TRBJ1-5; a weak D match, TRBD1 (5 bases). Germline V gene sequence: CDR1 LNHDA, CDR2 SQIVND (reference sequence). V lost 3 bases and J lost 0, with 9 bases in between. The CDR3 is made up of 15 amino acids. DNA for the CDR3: TGTGCCAGTAGTATTGGGACCTATAGCAATCAGCCCCAGCATTTT. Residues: CASSIGTYSNQPQHF.

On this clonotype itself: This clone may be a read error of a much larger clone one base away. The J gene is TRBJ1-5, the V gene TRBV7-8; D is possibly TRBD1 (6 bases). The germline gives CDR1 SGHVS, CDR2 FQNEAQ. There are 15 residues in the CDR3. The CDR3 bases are TGTGCCGGCAGCTTAGGGGGAGAGGTGGGGGGGCCCCAGCATTTT. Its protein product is CAGSLGGEVGGPQHF.

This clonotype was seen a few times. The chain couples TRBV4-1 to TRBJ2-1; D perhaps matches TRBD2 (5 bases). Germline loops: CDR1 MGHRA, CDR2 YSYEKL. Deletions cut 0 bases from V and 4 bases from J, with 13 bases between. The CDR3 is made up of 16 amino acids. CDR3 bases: TGCGCCAGCAGCCAAGATGGTCTAGCCCCTTACAATGAGCAGTTCTTC. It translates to CASSQDGLAPYNEQFF.

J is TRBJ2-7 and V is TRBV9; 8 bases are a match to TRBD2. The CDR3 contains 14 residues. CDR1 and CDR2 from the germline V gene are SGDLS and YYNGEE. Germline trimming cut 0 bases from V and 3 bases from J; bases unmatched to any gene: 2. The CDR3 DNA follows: TGTGCCAGCAGCGTAGAGGGGACTAGCTACGAGCAGTACTTC. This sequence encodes CASSVEGTSYEQYF. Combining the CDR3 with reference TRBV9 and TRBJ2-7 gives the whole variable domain DSGVTQTPKHLITATGQRVTLRCSPRSGDLSVYWYQQSLDQGLQFLIQYYNGEERAKGNILERFSAQQFPDLHSELNLSSLELGDSALYFCASSVEGTSYEQYFGPGTRLTVT.

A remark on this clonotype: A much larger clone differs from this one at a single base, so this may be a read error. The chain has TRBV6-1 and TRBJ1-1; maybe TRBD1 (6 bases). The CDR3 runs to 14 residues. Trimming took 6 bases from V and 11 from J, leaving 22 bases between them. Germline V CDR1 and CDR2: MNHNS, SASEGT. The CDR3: CASSSFDRPNEAFF. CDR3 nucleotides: TGTGCCAGCAGCTCGTTCGACAGGCCCAATGAGGCTTTCTTT.

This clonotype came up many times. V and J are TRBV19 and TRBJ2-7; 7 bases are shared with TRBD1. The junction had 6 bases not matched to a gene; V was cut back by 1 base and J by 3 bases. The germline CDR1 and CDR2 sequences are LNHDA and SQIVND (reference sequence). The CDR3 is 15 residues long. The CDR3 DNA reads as TGTGCCAGTAGTATAGGGGGCAGGGGGATCTACGAGCAGTACTTC. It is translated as CASSIGGRGIYEQYF.